These 22 T cell receptor beta chains share one sample of origin, sequenced in a study of CD8+ T cells in alopecia areata. Investigators isolated RNA and reverse transcribed it into cDNA to act as the sequencing template. Method: immunoSEQ multiplex PCR; TCRdb's copy keeps in-frame clones and lacks some. The table records about 120,000 clones without singletons, the ten largest covering around 20%. The sample was lesional skin. These receptors all stem from a C3H/HeJ mouse with alopecia areata. Mouse strain MHC haplotype: H2-k.

As concerns this clone: The genes are named according to mouse. The missing CDR3 end, 4 residues past where the read stops, is filled in from the germline J gene. The rearrangement uses TRBV13-3 and TRBJ1-1, with 8 bases fitting TRBD1. CDR1 and CDR2 from the germline V gene are NNHDY and SYVADS. This CDR3 region has 16 residues. V trimming: 2 bases; J trimming: 4 bases; junction bases outside the gene matches: 10. The CDR3 spells CASSDPTGAGGTEVFF. The part of the CDR3 DNA that was read is TGTGCCAGCAGTGACCCGACAGGGGCGGGAGGCACA.

This clone was observed a few times. Gene names follow the mouse nomenclature. The CDR3 goes on 4 residues after the read ends, and that part is filled in from the germline J gene. The chain carries TRBV13-3 and TRBJ2-1, with a weak D call TRBD1 (6 bases). Looked up from germline, CDR1 is NNHDY and CDR2 is SYVADS. Trimming removed 5 bases from V and 1 base from J, with 13 bases in between. The CDR3 extends over 15 amino acids. The part of the CDR3 DNA that was read is TGTGCCAGCAGCCACTTACAGGGAAACTATGCT. This encodes CASSHLQGNYA. The complete CDR3 sequence is CASSHLQGNYAEQFF.

This clone showed up many times. The TCRdb protein fails to match the DNA translation at residue 12; the protein reported here was translated from the DNA. The gene symbols are mouse symbols. The sequence runs out 3 residues before the end of the CDR3; the remainder is reconstructed from the germline J gene. This chain connects TRBV13-3 to TRBJ1-3, with a tentative D call TRBD1 (5 bases). There are 15 residues in the CDR3. Trimming shortened V by 2 bases and J by 0 bases, and 9 bases separated the two germline ends. Germline lookup yields CDR1 NNHDY and CDR2 SYVADS. CDR3: CASSDGQISGNTLYF. The DNA read from the CDR3 is TGTGCCAGCAGTGACGGACAAATTTCTGGAAATACG.

As to this clone: Genes and germline are mouse. Read data end 4 residues before the CDR3 end; the end is taken from the germline J gene. This chain connects TRBV13-3 to TRBJ1-4; 9 bases line up with TRBD1. CDR1 is NNHDY, CDR2 SYVADS, per germline. This CDR3 region has 16 residues. With V trimmed by 2 bases and J by 2 bases, 4 bases remained unmatched. CDR3 DNA (partial): TGTGCCAGCAGTGAACTCGGGACAGGGTCCAACGAA. Residues: CASSELGTGSNE. In full, the CDR3 is CASSELGTGSNERLFF. Complete variable domain (other parts from reference TRBV13-3 and TRBJ1-4): EAAVTQSPRSKVAVTGGKVTLSCHQTNNHDYMYWYRQDTGHGLRLIHYSYVADSTEKGDIPDGYKASRPSQENFSLILELASLSQTAVYFCASSELGTGSNERLFFGHGTKLSVL.

This clone appeared a few times. All gene names here are mouse names. The read gets to within 4 residues of the CDR3 end, and the germline J gene fills in the rest. The chain recombines TRBV1 with TRBJ1-2, with D maybe TRBD1 (6 bases). CDR1 is NSQYPW and CDR2 is LRSPGD in the germline V gene (reference sequence). V was trimmed by 6 bases and J by 0 bases, leaving 11 bases between them. This CDR3 contains 14 residues. The DNA read from the CDR3 is TGCACCTGCAGCCACGGGACAACAAACTCC. Translated: CTCSHGTTNS. In full, the CDR3 reads CTCSHGTTNSDYTF.

Notes on this clone: Genes and germline are mouse. The sequence runs out 4 residues before the end of the CDR3; the remainder is reconstructed from the germline J gene. This chain links TRBV1 with TRBJ2-5; 10 positions agree with TRBD2. The CDR3 is 15 amino acids. The germline V gene encodes CDR1 NSQYPW and CDR2 LRSPGD (reference sequence). CDR3: CTCSAPGGAEDTQYF. The CDR3 DNA, read in part, is TGCACCTGCAGTGCACCTGGGGGGGCAGAAGAC.

In regard to this clone: Germline and genes: mouse. The read halts 4 residues ahead of the CDR3 end, with the missing end drawn from the germline J gene. V gene TRBV1 combines with J gene TRBJ2-7; 8 bases are a match to TRBD2. The length of the CDR3 is 15 residues. The germline V gene encodes CDR1 NSQYPW and CDR2 LRSPGD (reference sequence). CDR3 in amino acids: CTCSAAPDWEYEQYF. CDR3 bases read: TGCACCTGCAGTGCAGCCCCGGACTGGGAATAT.

This clone showed up many times. Gene names and germline match the mouse. The read ends 4 residues before the CDR3 terminus; that terminus is restored from the germline J gene. V is TRBV13-3 and J is TRBJ1-2; TRBD1 aligns across 8 bases. From germline, CDR1 is NNHDY and CDR2 SYVADS. Trimming at V came to 2 bases and at J to 0 bases, leaving 3 bases not matched to a gene. There are 15 residues in the CDR3. Partial CDR3 DNA: TGTGCCAGCAGTGACTCGACAGGGGCAAACTCC. Translation gives CASSDSTGANS. The full CDR3 protein is CASSDSTGANSDYTF.

With regard to this clone: Gene names are mouse gene names. The CDR3 DNA, read in part, is TGTGCCAGCAGTGATGCAAGGAGGGGCTGGGGGACTAGTCAAAAC. Its translation is CASSDARRGWGTSQN. The complete CDR3 protein is CASSDARRGWGTSQNTLYF. The chain recombines TRBV13-3 with TRBJ2-4; the match to TRBD2 covers 7 bases. The read halts 4 residues ahead of the CDR3 end, with the missing end drawn from the germline J gene. CDR1 and CDR2 (germline): NNHDY, SYVADS. Trimming cost V 0 bases and J 0 bases; bases outside gene matches: 13. The CDR3 is made up of 19 amino acids.

This clone was counted between two and nine times. Gene names and germline match the mouse. The sequence runs out 4 residues before the end of the CDR3; the remainder is reconstructed from the germline J gene. The V and J genes are TRBV17 and TRBJ2-1; D might be TRBD2 (6 bases). The CDR3 consists of 12 residues. The V and J ends lost 4 bases and 6 bases respectively, with 7 bases between them. Germline V gene data show CDR1 as MNHDT and CDR2 as YYDKIL. Partial CDR3 DNA: TGTGCTAGCAGTACTGGGGCTGCT. It encodes CASSTGAA. The complete CDR3 sequence is CASSTGAAEQFF.

Concerning this clone itself: The gene symbols are mouse symbols. The DNA ends 4 residues before the CDR3 does, and the rest of the CDR3 is filled in from the germline J gene. The chain carries TRBV13-3 and TRBJ2-4; TRBD1 agrees at 7 bases. The CDR3 is 16 residues long. J gave up 0 bases and V 2 bases, and 6 bases lay outside the gene matches. The germline CDR1 and CDR2 sequences are NNHDY and SYVADS. The sequenced part of the CDR3 DNA is TGTGCCAGCAGTGAGCGACAGGGAAGGAGTCAAAAC. Its translation: CASSERQGRSQN. The complete CDR3 sequence is CASSERQGRSQNTLYF.

Turning to this clone: Gene names denote mouse genes. The DNA ends 4 residues before the CDR3 does, and the rest of the CDR3 is filled in from the germline J gene. The chain couples TRBV13-3 to TRBJ2-2; 9 nucleotides line up with TRBD1. CDR1 is NNHDY and CDR2 is SYVADS in the germline V gene. The CDR3 length is 15 residues. The ends lost 3 bases at V and 4 bases at J; junction bases unmatched: 4. The covered CDR3 bases are TGTGCCAGCAGTGGGACAGGGGATCGCACCGGG. Translation gives CASSGTGDRTG. Given in full, the CDR3 is CASSGTGDRTGQLYF. The complete variable domain, with remaining parts taken from reference TRBV13-3 and TRBJ2-2, reads EAAVTQSPRSKVAVTGGKVTLSCHQTNNHDYMYWYRQDTGHGLRLIHYSYVADSTEKGDIPDGYKASRPSQENFSLILELASLSQTAVYFCASSGTGDRTGQLYFGEGSKLTVL.

For this clone: Genes here carry mouse names. The read ends 4 residues shy of where the CDR3 ends; the end is completed using the germline J gene. The chain combines TRBV31 with TRBJ2-7, with TRBD2 matching over 8 bases. This CDR3 comprises 15 residues. Per the germline V gene, CDR1 is GKSSPN and CDR2 is SITVG. Trimming cost V 0 bases and J 0 bases; bases outside gene matches: 4. CDR3 amino acids: CAWSLPGGSSYEQYF. CDR3 DNA (partial): TGTGCCTGGAGTCTACCTGGGGGGAGCTCCTAT.

Points on this clone: The listed genes are named as in mouse. The observed sequence ends 4 residues before the CDR3 terminus, with the missing tail filled in from the germline J gene. The chain couples TRBV13-1 to TRBJ2-5, with D possibly being TRBD2 (6 bases). CDR3 size: 14 residues. Per germline, CDR1 NSHNY and CDR2 SYGAGN. The CDR3 DNA, read in part, is TGTGCCAGCAGTGATGAGGTGGGGGAAGAC. Its protein is CASSDEVGED. The CDR3, in full, reads CASSDEVGEDTQYF.

With regard to this clone: Genes here carry mouse names. The read finishes 4 residues shy of the CDR3 end, and the germline J gene is used to complete it. This sequence joins TRBV13-1 and TRBJ1-2, with 12 bases that match TRBD1. Germline V gives CDR1 NSHNY, CDR2 SYGAGN. The length of the CDR3 is 15 residues. V lost 0 bases and J lost 4; bases outside the gene matches: 1. CDR3 DNA (partial): TGTGCCAGCAGTGATGCGGGACAGGGGGCCTCC. This translates into CASSDAGQGAS. The full CDR3 sequence reads CASSDAGQGASDYTF.

As to this clone: These gene names are mouse names. The CDR3 sequence: CASSGRGPNTEVFF. CDR3 DNA (partial): TGTGCCAGCAGTGGAAGGGGGCCAAACACA. The V call is TRBV13-3, the J call TRBJ1-1; TRBD1 agrees at 7 bases. The DNA ends 4 residues before the CDR3 does, and the rest of the CDR3 is filled in from the germline J gene. This CDR3 is built from 14 residues. Per germline, CDR1 NNHDY and CDR2 SYVADS. V was clipped by 3 bases and J by 0 bases; unmatched bases: 2.

This clone was observed a handful of times. Mouse germline and gene names are used. CDR3 amino acids: CASSDAQGRTEVFF. The CDR3 bases that were read are TGTGCCAGCAGTGATGCCCAGGGTCGGACA. The gene calls are TRBV13-1 and TRBJ1-1; D possibly corresponds to TRBD1 (5 bases). From the germline J gene comes the end of the CDR3, since the read stops 4 residues before it. The CDR3 has 14 residues. From germline, CDR1 is NSHNY and CDR2 SYGAGN.

This clone has ten or more counts. The gene names here belong to mouse. With the read ending 4 residues before the CDR3 end, the germline J gene is used to fill in that end. This chain joins TRBV13-3 and TRBJ1-1; 8 bases match TRBD1. Germline V gene lookup returns CDR1 NNHDY and CDR2 SYVADS. After removal of 4 bases from V and 3 bases from J, the junction contained 8 bases not matched to a gene. The CDR3 is 15 amino acids. Here the CDR3 reads CASSRQGSGHTEVFF. The sequenced CDR3 bases are TGTGCCAGCAGTCGACAGGGGAGTGGGCACACA.

Of note for this clone: The genes are named according to mouse. The read stops 4 residues short of the end of the CDR3; the missing end is completed from the germline J gene. V is TRBV13-3 and J is TRBJ2-7, with 9 bases matching TRBD2. The CDR3 is 16 residues long. J lost 0 bases, V lost 1 base, and 5 bases had no gene match. From germline, CDR1 is NNHDY and CDR2 SYVADS. The CDR3 protein is CASSDPTGGLSYEQYF. The sequenced part of the CDR3 DNA is TGTGCCAGCAGTGATCCGACTGGGGGACTCTCCTAT.

Comment on this clone: The genes and germline here are from mouse. The read ends 4 residues shy of where the CDR3 ends; the end is completed using the germline J gene. The chain is built from TRBV3 and TRBJ2-5; 9 bases are shared with TRBD1. The CDR3 covers 14 residues. Germline CDR1 and CDR2: SNHLY and FYNGKV (reference sequence). The sequenced part of the CDR3 DNA is TGTGCCAGCAGCTTAAGGGACAGGGAAGAC. This encodes CASSLRDRED. The whole CDR3 is CASSLRDREDTQYF.

The sample holds many counts of this clone. The gene names given are mouse names. The CDR3 here is CASSDAPGGNYEQYF. Partial CDR3 DNA: TGTGCCAGCAGTGATGCACCTGGGGGGAACTAT. J is TRBJ2-7 and V is TRBV13-3; TRBD2 matches 8 bases. The DNA ends 4 residues before the CDR3 does, and the rest of the CDR3 is filled in from the germline J gene. V was clipped by 0 bases and J by 3 bases; unmatched bases: 5. CDR1 is NNHDY, CDR2 SYVADS, per germline. The length of the CDR3 is 15 residues.

As to this clone: Genes and germline come from the mouse. From the germline J gene comes the end of the CDR3, since the read stops 4 residues before it. V gene TRBV13-2 combines with J gene TRBJ2-5; 9 bases align to TRBD2. The V segment lost 4 bases and the J segment 0 bases; nucleotides outside the gene matches: 6. The CDR3 length is 16 residues. CDR1 and CDR2 (germline): NNHNN, SYGAGS (reference sequence). Partial CDR3 DNA: TGTGCCAGCGGTCTAACTGGGGGGATTAACCAAGAC. Its protein is CASGLTGGINQD. The full-length CDR3 reads as CASGLTGGINQDTQYF.